This T cell receptor (beta chain) originates from a study of T-cell reconstitution after alpha-beta-depleted transplantation in children. Unique molecular identifiers tagged the TCRbeta library. MiXCR, run by TCRdb on the PCR reads, gives a single entry per CDR3 protein. The sample consists of hundreds of thousands of distinct CDR3 sequences, about 17% of them appearing once. Germline V gives CDR1 SGHRS, CDR2 YFSETQ. The V and J ends lost 3 bases and 5 bases, in that order; junction bases with no gene match: 8. This CDR3 has 16 amino acids. The specimen comprised PBMCs from the stem cell graft donor, sampled from the stem cell graft. This chain links TRBV5-1 with TRBJ2-7, with 13 bases aligning to TRBD2. This receptor was identified in a human donor who donated a stem cell graft to a child with acute lymphoblastic leukemia. Here the CDR3 reads CASSSLGGTSGNEQYF. CDR3 coding DNA: TGCGCCAGCAGCTCCTTAGGCGGGACTAGCGGGAACGAGCAGTACTTC. The full variable domain, in which reference TRBV5-1 and TRBJ2-7 provide the parts outside the CDR3, is KAGVTQTPRYLIKTRGQQVTLSCSPISGHRSVSWYQQTPGQGLQFLFEYFSETQRNKGNFPGRFSGRQFSNSRSEMNVSTLELGDSALYLCASSSLGGTSGNEQYFGPGTRLTVT.